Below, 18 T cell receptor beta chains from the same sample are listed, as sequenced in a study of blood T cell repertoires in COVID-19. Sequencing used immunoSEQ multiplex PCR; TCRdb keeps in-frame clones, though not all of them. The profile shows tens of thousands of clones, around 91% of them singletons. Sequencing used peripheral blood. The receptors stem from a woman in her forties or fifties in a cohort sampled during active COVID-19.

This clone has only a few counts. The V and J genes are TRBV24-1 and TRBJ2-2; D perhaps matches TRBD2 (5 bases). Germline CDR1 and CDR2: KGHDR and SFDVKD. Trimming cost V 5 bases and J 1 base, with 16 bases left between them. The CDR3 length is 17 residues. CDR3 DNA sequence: TGTGCCACCAGTGCTGCGTCCGGGGTTCTGAACACCGGGGAGCTGTTTTTT. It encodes CATSAASGVLNTGELFF.

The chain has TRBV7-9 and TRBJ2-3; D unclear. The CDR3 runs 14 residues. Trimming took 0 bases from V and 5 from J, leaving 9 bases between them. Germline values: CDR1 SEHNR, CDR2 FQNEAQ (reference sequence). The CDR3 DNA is TGTGCCAGCAGCTTAGCGCAGTTCCTAGATACGCAGTATTTT. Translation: CASSLAQFLDTQYF. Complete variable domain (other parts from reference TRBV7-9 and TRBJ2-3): DTGVSQNPRHKITKRGQNVTFRCDPISEHNRLYWYRQTLGQGPEFLTYFQNEAQLEKSRLLSDRFSAERPKGSFSTLEIQRTEQGDSAMYLCASSLAQFLDTQYFGPGTRLTVL.

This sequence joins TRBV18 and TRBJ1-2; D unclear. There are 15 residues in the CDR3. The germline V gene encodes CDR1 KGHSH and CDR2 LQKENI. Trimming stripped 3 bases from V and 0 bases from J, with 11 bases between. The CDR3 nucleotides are TGTGCCAGCTCACCTATGACTGAAACTAACTATGGCTACACCTTC. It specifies CASSPMTETNYGYTF.

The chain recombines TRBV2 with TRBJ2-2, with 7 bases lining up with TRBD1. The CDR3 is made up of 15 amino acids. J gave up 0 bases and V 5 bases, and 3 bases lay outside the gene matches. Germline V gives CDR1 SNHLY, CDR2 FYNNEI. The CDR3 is CASSRDSANTGELFF. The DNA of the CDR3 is TGTGCCAGCAGTCGGGACAGCGCGAACACCGGGGAGCTGTTTTTT.

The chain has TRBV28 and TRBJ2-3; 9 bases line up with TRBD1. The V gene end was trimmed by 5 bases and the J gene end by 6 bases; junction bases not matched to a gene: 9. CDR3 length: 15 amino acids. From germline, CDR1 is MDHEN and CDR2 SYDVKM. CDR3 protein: CASSIGQGRWDTQYF. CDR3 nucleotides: TGTGCCAGCAGTATTGGACAGGGGCGGTGGGATACGCAGTATTTT.

This chain's CDR3 is CASGPTGSSTDTQYF. CDR3 sequence (DNA): TGTGCCAGCGGACCGACAGGGTCGTCGACAGATACGCAGTATTTT. V is TRBV6-4 and J is TRBJ2-3; TRBD1 agrees at 7 bases. The trim removed 8 bases at V and 3 bases at J, leaving 11 bases unmatched. This CDR3 has 15 residues. CDR1 MRHNA and CDR2 SNTAGT come from the germline V gene.

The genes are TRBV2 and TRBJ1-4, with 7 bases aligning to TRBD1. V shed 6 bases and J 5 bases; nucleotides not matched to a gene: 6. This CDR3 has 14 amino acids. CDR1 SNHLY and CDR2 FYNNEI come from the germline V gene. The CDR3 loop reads CASRLRGLNEKLFF. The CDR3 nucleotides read TGTGCCAGCAGGCTCAGGGGGTTGAATGAAAAACTGTTTTTT.

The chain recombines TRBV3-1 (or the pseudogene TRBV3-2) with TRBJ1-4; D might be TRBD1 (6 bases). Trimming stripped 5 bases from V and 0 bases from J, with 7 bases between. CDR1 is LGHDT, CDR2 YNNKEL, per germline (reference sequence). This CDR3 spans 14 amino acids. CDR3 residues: CASSRTATNEKLFF. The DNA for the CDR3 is TGTGCCAGCAGCAGGACAGCAACTAATGAAAAACTGTTTTTT.

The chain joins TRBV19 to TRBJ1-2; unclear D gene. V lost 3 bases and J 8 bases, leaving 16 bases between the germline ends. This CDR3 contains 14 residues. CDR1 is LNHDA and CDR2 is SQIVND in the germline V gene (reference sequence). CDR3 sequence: CASSISGVLYGYTF. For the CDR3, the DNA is TGTGCCAGTAGTATTTCCGGGGTTTTGTACGGCTACACCTTC.

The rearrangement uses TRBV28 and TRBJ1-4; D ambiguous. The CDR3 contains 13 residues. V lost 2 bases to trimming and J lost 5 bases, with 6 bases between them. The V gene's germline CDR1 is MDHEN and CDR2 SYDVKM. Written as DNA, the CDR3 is TGTGCCAGCAGTTTAGGGAGGAATGAAAAACTGTTTTTT. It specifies CASSLGRNEKLFF.

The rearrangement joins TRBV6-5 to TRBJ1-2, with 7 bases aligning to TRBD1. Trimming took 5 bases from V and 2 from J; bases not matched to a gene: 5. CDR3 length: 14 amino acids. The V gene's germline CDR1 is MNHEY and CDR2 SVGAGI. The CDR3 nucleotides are TGTGCCAGCAGTACCGACAGGGACAACTATGGCTACACCTTC. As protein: CASSTDRDNYGYTF.

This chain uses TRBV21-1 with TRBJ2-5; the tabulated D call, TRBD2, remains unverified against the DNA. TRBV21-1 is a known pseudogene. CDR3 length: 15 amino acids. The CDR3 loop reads CASSKPPTPGGAQYF. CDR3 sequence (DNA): TGTGCCAGCAGCAAACCCCCGACGCCAGGAGGGGCCCAGTACTTC.

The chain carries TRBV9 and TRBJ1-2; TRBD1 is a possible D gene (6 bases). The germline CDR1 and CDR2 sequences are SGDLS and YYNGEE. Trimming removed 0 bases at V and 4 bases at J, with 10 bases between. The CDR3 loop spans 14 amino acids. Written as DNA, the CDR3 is TGTGCCAGCAGCGTAGCTGGGACACCCTATGGCTACACCTTC. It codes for CASSVAGTPYGYTF.

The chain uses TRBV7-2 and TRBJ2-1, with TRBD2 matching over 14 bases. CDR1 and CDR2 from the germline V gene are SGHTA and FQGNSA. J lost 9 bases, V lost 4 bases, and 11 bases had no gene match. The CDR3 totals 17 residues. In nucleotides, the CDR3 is TGTGCCAGCAGCTCTCGGTCCGGGACTAGCGGGAGTAGTGAGCAGTTCTTC. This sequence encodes CASSSRSGTSGSSEQFF.

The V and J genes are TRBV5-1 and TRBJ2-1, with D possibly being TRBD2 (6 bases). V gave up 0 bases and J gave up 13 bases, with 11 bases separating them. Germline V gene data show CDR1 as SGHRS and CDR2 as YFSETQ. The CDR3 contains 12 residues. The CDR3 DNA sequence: TGCGCCAGCAGCTTGGGCCGGGAGACACAGTTCTTC. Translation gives CASSLGRETQFF. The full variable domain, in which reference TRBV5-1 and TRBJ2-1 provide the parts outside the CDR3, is KAGVTQTPRYLIKTRGQQVTLSCSPISGHRSVSWYQQTPGQGLQFLFEYFSETQRNKGNFPGRFSGRQFSNSRSEMNVSTLELGDSALYLCASSLGRETQFFGPGTRLTVL.

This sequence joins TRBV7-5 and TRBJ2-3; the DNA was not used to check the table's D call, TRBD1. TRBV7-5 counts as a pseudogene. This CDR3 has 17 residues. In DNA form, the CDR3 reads TGTGCCAGAAGCCCGTTAGTACAGGAAACTAGCACAGATACGCAGTATTTT. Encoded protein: CARSPLVQETSTDTQYF.

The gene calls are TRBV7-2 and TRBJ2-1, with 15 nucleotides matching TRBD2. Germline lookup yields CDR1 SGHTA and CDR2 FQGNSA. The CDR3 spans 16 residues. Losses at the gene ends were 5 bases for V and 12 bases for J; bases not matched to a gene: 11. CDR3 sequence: CASSQHMGLAGGRQFF. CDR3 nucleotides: TGTGCCAGCAGCCAACACATGGGACTAGCGGGGGGTCGGCAGTTCTTC.

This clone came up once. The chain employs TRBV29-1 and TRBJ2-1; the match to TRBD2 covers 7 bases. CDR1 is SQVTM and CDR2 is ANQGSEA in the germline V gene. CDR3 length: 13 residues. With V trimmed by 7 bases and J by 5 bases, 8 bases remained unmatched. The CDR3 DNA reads TGCAGCGAGTCACTAGCGCTTAACAATGAGCAGTTCTTC. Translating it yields CSESLALNNEQFF.